One sample yielded the 30 T cell receptor beta chains listed below, sequenced in a study of blood T cell repertoires in COVID-19. TCRdb's copy holds only in-frame clones and misses some; the assay was immunoSEQ multiplex PCR. The sample consists of 300,000 to 450,000 clones, more than 70% of them appearing once. Sequenced: PBMCs or T cells enriched from blood (not recorded which). The source is a woman aged 25 to 45 who had been exposed to COVID-19.

V usage is TRBV19 and J usage is TRBJ2-2; the match to TRBD2 covers 8 bases. Germline values: CDR1 LNHDA, CDR2 SQIVND (reference sequence). With V trimmed by 5 bases and J by 1 base, 3 bases remained unmatched. The CDR3 runs 15 residues. The CDR3 DNA sequence: TGTGCCAGTAGTTCTAGCGGGCTGAACACCGGGGAGCTGTTTTTT. Translating gives CASSSSGLNTGELFF.

This chain uses TRBV11-2 with TRBJ2-3, with D maybe TRBD2 (6 bases). Germline V gene data show CDR1 as SGHAT and CDR2 as FQNNGV. Trimming pared 1 base from V and 8 bases from J, leaving 19 bases between. The CDR3 runs 16 residues. CDR3 sequence reads: CASSLAGAGRSVTQYF. CDR3 DNA: TGTGCCAGCAGCTTAGCTGGGGCGGGAAGGTCGGTTACGCAGTATTTT. Drawing the rest from reference TRBV11-2 and TRBJ2-3, the complete variable domain is EAGVAQSPRYKIIEKRQSVAFWCNPISGHATLYWYQQILGQGPKLLIQFQNNGVVDDSQLPKDRFSAERLKGVDSTLKIQPAKLEDSAVYLCASSLAGAGRSVTQYFGPGTRLTVL.

This chain connects TRBV5-5 to TRBJ1-2, with D uncertain. In germline, CDR1 is SGHKS, CDR2 YYEKEE (reference sequence). V gave up 4 bases and J gave up 4 bases, with 11 bases separating them. The CDR3 consists of 13 residues. This CDR3 reads CASSPGPGYGYTF. The CDR3 DNA follows: TGTGCCAGCAGCCCCGGTCCGGGCTATGGCTACACCTTC.

The chain carries TRBV6-5 and TRBJ1-1; a possible D gene is TRBD1 (5 bases). This CDR3 spans 14 amino acids. V was cut by 7 bases and J by 3 bases, with 15 bases left in between. Germline values: CDR1 MNHEY, CDR2 SVGAGI. As DNA, the CDR3 is TGTGCCAGCACCCACCGGGGGAGGGACACTGAAGCTTTCTTT. Its protein product is CASTHRGRDTEAFF.

V gene TRBV7-6 combines with J gene TRBJ2-1; perhaps TRBD2 as D (6 bases). Germline CDR1 and CDR2: SGHVS and FNYEAQ. V lost 8 bases to trimming and J lost 6 bases, with 14 bases between them. This CDR3 spans 13 amino acids. CDR3 amino acids: CASSEGGFNEQFF. For the CDR3, the DNA is TGTGCCAGCTCTGAAGGAGGGTTCAATGAGCAGTTCTTC.

The V call is TRBV6-5, the J call TRBJ1-3; D is perhaps TRBD1 (5 bases). The germline V and J ends were trimmed by 5 bases and 0 bases, with 5 bases remaining between them. Germline CDR1 is MNHEY and CDR2 is SVGAGI. There are 13 residues in the CDR3. CDR3 sequence: CASSRGSGNTIYF. CDR3 nucleotide sequence: TGTGCCAGCAGTAGGGGCTCTGGAAACACCATATATTTT.

The chain carries TRBV3-1 (or the pseudogene TRBV3-2) and TRBJ2-1; 7 nucleotides match TRBD2. V lost 4 bases and J lost 6; bases outside the gene matches: 9. Germline V gene data show CDR1 as LGHDT and CDR2 as YNNKEL (reference sequence). The CDR3 is 15 amino acids. The CDR3 here is CASSPWGGRINEQFF. The CDR3 region has the DNA TGTGCCAGCAGCCCATGGGGCGGGAGAATCAATGAGCAGTTCTTC.

The chain couples TRBV13 to TRBJ2-1, with D hard to call. From germline, CDR1 is PRHDT and CDR2 FYEKMQ (reference sequence). This CDR3 is 12 amino acids long. The V end was cut by 5 bases, the J end by 7 bases, with 9 bases between. The CDR3: CASSPTSNEQFF. DNA for the CDR3: TGTGCCAGCAGCCCCACCAGTAATGAGCAGTTCTTC.

The V gene is TRBV11-3, the J gene TRBJ1-3; D gene unclear. The CDR3 runs 14 residues. V lost 4 bases, J lost 0 bases, and 7 bases lay in between. The germline V gene encodes CDR1 SGHNT and CDR2 YENEEA. CDR3 in amino acids: CASSSQSSGNTIYF. DNA for the CDR3: TGTGCCAGCAGCTCACAGAGCTCTGGAAACACCATATATTTT.

The chain uses TRBV11-2 and TRBJ2-1; 8 positions match TRBD1. V was clipped by 3 bases and J by 5 bases; unmatched bases: 9. The germline V gene has CDR1 SGHAT and CDR2 FQNNGV. The CDR3 extends over 16 amino acids. CDR3 sequence (DNA): TGTGCCAGCAGCTTGGGACAGGTGGATTATAACAATGAGCAGTTCTTC. This sequence encodes CASSLGQVDYNNEQFF. The full variable domain, in which reference TRBV11-2 and TRBJ2-1 provide the parts outside the CDR3, is EAGVAQSPRYKIIEKRQSVAFWCNPISGHATLYWYQQILGQGPKLLIQFQNNGVVDDSQLPKDRFSAERLKGVDSTLKIQPAKLEDSAVYLCASSLGQVDYNNEQFFGPGTRLTVL.

J is TRBJ2-1 and V is TRBV9; 10 bases agree with TRBD2. This CDR3 is built from 15 residues. Germline V gives CDR1 SGDLS, CDR2 YYNGEE. The trim removed 3 bases at V and 4 bases at J, leaving 4 bases unmatched. CDR3 coding DNA: TGTGCCAGCAGCGCTAGCGGGAGAGGATACAATGAGCAGTTCTTC. As protein: CASSASGRGYNEQFF.

The V call is TRBV19, the J call TRBJ2-2; TRBD2 matches at 10 bases. CDR1 is LNHDA, CDR2 SQIVND, per germline (reference sequence). After removal of 7 bases from V and 0 bases from J, the junction contained 5 bases not matched to a gene. The CDR3 loop spans 16 amino acids. The DNA for the CDR3 is TGTGCCAGTACCCGGACTAGCGGCGCGAACACCGGGGAGCTGTTTTTT. Translated: CASTRTSGANTGELFF. Filled out from reference TRBV19 and TRBJ2-2, the complete variable domain reads DGGITQSPKYLFRKEGQNVTLSCEQNLNHDAMYWYRQDPGQGLRLIYYSQIVNDFQKGDIAEGYSVSREKKESFPLTVTSAQKNPTAFYLCASTRTSGANTGELFFGEGSRLTVL.

The CDR3, as DNA: TGTGCCAGCTCACCACCGTATGCCGCAGGGGGCTACGAGCAGTACTTC. This encodes CASSPPYAAGGYEQYF. The J gene is TRBJ2-7, the V gene TRBV18; TRBD1 matches 7 bases. Germline lookup yields CDR1 KGHSH and CDR2 LQKENI. Trimming took 0 bases from V and 3 from J; bases not matched to a gene: 8. The length of the CDR3 is 16 residues.

The chain carries TRBV5-6 and TRBJ2-5, with unresolved D. Germline V gene lookup returns CDR1 SGHDT and CDR2 YYEEEE. The CDR3 length is 11 residues. V gave up 2 bases and J gave up 5 bases, with 4 bases separating them. The CDR3 region has the DNA TGTGCCAGCAGCTTCAGGGAGACCCAGTACTTC. It translates to CASSFRETQYF.

The count of this clone is one. The chain couples TRBV10-3 to TRBJ2-1; 14 bases align to TRBD2. This CDR3 spans 16 amino acids. Germline values: CDR1 ENHRY, CDR2 SYGVKD. Trimming cost V 2 bases and J 8 bases; bases outside gene matches: 5. In nucleotides, the CDR3 is TGTGCCATCAGTGAGGGACTAGCGGGAGGTAGCCATGAGCAGTTCTTC. Protein product: CAISEGLAGGSHEQFF.

The rearrangement links TRBV11-2 to TRBJ2-2, with a weak D call TRBD1 (5 bases). This CDR3 has 14 residues. V was cut by 2 bases and J by 5 bases, with 9 bases left in between. Germline V gene lookup returns CDR1 SGHAT and CDR2 FQNNGV. CDR3 sequence: CASSLLQVTGELFF. CDR3 DNA sequence: TGTGCCAGCAGCTTACTACAGGTTACCGGGGAGCTGTTTTTT. The full variable domain, completed using reference TRBV11-2 and TRBJ2-2, is EAGVAQSPRYKIIEKRQSVAFWCNPISGHATLYWYQQILGQGPKLLIQFQNNGVVDDSQLPKDRFSAERLKGVDSTLKIQPAKLEDSAVYLCASSLLQVTGELFFGEGSRLTVL.

The chain combines TRBV7-6 with TRBJ1-3, with TRBD1 as a possible D gene (6 bases). Trimming pared 5 bases from V and 7 bases from J, leaving 15 bases between. Germline V gives CDR1 SGHVS, CDR2 FNYEAQ. The CDR3 runs to 14 residues. The CDR3 loop is CASSPRGGANTIYF. CDR3 coding DNA: TGTGCCAGCAGCCCTCGGGGGGGGGCGAACACCATATATTTT.

In its sample, this clone was seen a few times. V is TRBV7-6 and J is TRBJ1-1, with D tentatively TRBD1 (5 bases). V was clipped by 6 bases and J by 1 base, with 15 bases between them. The CDR3 runs 15 residues. Germline assignment: CDR1 SGHVS and CDR2 FNYEAQ. The CDR3 sequence is CASRAEGGANTEAFF. For the CDR3, the DNA is TGTGCCAGCAGGGCCGAGGGAGGGGCGAACACTGAAGCTTTCTTT.

The chain is built from TRBV7-3 and TRBJ2-1, with 9 bases aligning to TRBD2. The V gene end was trimmed by 8 bases and the J gene end by 7 bases; junction bases not matched to a gene: 6. The CDR3 consists of 13 residues. From germline, CDR1 is SGHTA and CDR2 FQGTGA. The CDR3 sequence: CASGSGSKNEQFF. In nucleotides, the CDR3 is TGTGCCAGCGGTAGCGGGAGTAAAAATGAGCAGTTCTTC.

The sample holds a few counts of this clone. J is TRBJ2-5 and V is TRBV19; no firm D call. The CDR3 length is 14 residues. The germline V gene has CDR1 LNHDA and CDR2 SQIVND (reference sequence). Trimming pared 1 base from V and 5 bases from J, leaving 11 bases between. Here the CDR3 reads CASSIGPAAETQYF. The CDR3 DNA is TGTGCCAGTAGTATAGGACCGGCGGCGGAGACCCAGTACTTC.

This chain links TRBV12-3 or TRBV12-4 with TRBJ1-2; 9 nucleotides match TRBD1. CDR3 length equals 13 residues. Trimming removed 4 bases from V and 4 bases from J; junction bases left unmatched: 1. The CDR3 loop is CASSWDRVYGYTF. As DNA, the CDR3 is TGTGCCAGCAGTTGGGACAGGGTCTATGGCTACACCTTC.

Details on this clone: Additional DNA sequences in this sample encode the identical CDR3. The chain links TRBV29-1 to TRBJ2-1, with D hard to call. The CDR3 is made up of 11 amino acids. Germline assignment: CDR1 SQVTM and CDR2 ANQGSEA. Trimming stripped 7 bases from V and 0 bases from J, with 4 bases between. CDR3 residues: CSALSYNEQFF. As DNA, the CDR3 is TGCAGCGCCCTCTCCTACAATGAGCAGTTCTTC.

This clone was seen a few times. The V and J genes are TRBV6-4 and TRBJ2-1; 8 nucleotides match TRBD2. Germline V gene data show CDR1 as MRHNA and CDR2 as SNTAGT. CDR3 length: 14 amino acids. Trimming took 2 bases from V and 3 from J; bases not matched to a gene: 0. The CDR3 spells CASSDGTSYNEQFF. DNA for the CDR3: TGTGCCAGCAGTGACGGGACTAGCTACAATGAGCAGTTCTTC.

The chain carries TRBV24-1 and TRBJ1-2; 10 positions agree with TRBD1. CDR3 size: 15 residues. J gave up 6 bases and V 6 bases, and 9 bases lay outside the gene matches. Germline CDR1 reads KGHDR; CDR2 reads SFDVKD. In DNA, the CDR3 is TGTGCCACCAGTAAAAAGGGACAGGGGTTTCATGGCTACACCTTC. Translation gives CATSKKGQGFHGYTF.

This sequence joins TRBV2 and TRBJ2-2, with 9 nucleotides matching TRBD1. The CDR3 is made up of 16 amino acids. Germline V gives CDR1 SNHLY, CDR2 FYNNEI. Trimming at V came to 6 bases and at J to 0 bases, leaving 5 bases not matched to a gene. The CDR3: CASSLTGGTNTGELFF. CDR3 bases: TGTGCCAGCAGCCTAACAGGGGGCACGAACACCGGGGAGCTGTTTTTT.

The chain has TRBV4-1 and TRBJ2-1; TRBD1 is a possible D gene (6 bases). This CDR3 has 16 residues. Trimming pared 0 bases from V and 3 bases from J, leaving 12 bases between. Germline CDR1 is MGHRA and CDR2 is YSYEKL. CDR3 protein: CASSQDRDNYYNEQFF. In DNA form, the CDR3 reads TGCGCCAGCAGCCAAGACAGGGACAACTACTACAATGAGCAGTTCTTC.

This rearrangement joins TRBV29-1 to TRBJ1-2; D call uncertain. Germline V lookup: CDR1 SQVTM, CDR2 ANQGSEA. Trimming pared 0 bases from V and 4 bases from J, leaving 15 bases between. The CDR3 sequence is 15 residues long. The CDR3 loop is CSVEDRVALSYGYTF. CDR3 coding DNA: TGCAGCGTTGAAGATCGGGTAGCCCTTTCCTATGGCTACACCTTC.

The J gene is TRBJ2-3, the V gene TRBV7-3; TRBD1 agrees at 8 bases. After removal of 0 bases from V and 4 bases from J, the junction contained 3 bases not matched to a gene. The CDR3 is made up of 15 amino acids. Germline V gives CDR1 SGHTA, CDR2 FQGTGA. CDR3 coding DNA: TGTGCCAGCAGCTTAACGAAGGACAGGGCAGATACGCAGTATTTT. This encodes CASSLTKDRADTQYF.

The J gene is TRBJ2-2, the V gene TRBV12-3 or TRBV12-4, with D unclear. The CDR3 length is 12 residues. V dropped 7 bases and J dropped 4 bases, with 7 bases sitting between them. CDR3 sequence (DNA): TGTGCCAGCACCTCCCTCACCGGGGAGCTGTTTTTT. Encoded protein: CASTSLTGELFF.

V is TRBV3-1 (or the pseudogene TRBV3-2) and J is TRBJ1-1; D is unresolved. Trimming pared 0 bases from V and 11 bases from J, leaving 13 bases between. The CDR3 extends over 13 amino acids. Germline-derived CDR1 and CDR2 are LGHDT and YNNKEL (reference sequence). In nucleotides, the CDR3 is TGTGCCAGCAGCCAAGATACGGGGTTTGGGGCTTTCTTT. Protein sequence: CASSQDTGFGAFF.